The rows below give T cell receptor beta chains drawn from one sample of a study of T cell repertoires in cytomegalovirus infection. Their antigens remain unidentified. TCRdb called the reads again in MiXCR, with one record for every CDR3 protein. The table lists roughly 350,000 distinct CDR3 sequences, approximately 30% of them singletons. The sample in question was cultured PBMCs, obtained from culture after CMV antigen stimulation. These receptors came from a human donor in good health (CMV status not recorded). Some clones in this sample may be carry-over from other donors' samples. Both conserved end residues are part of each CDR3. D genes are given only for firm matches. Where a row states a size, it is once, few, many or the class of an expanded clone; other rows omit it.

J gene: TRBJ2-1; D gene: TRBD2; clone size: many; V gene: TRBV7-8; CDR3 DNA: TGTGCCAGCAGCTACCAAAGACTAGCGGGAGGGCCGCGTAATGAGCAGTTCTTC; CDR3 protein: CASSYQRLAGGPRNEQFF
J gene: TRBJ2-5; D gene: TRBD1; clone size: NA; V gene: TRBV19; CDR3 DNA: TGTGCCAGTAGACCCTCCACAGGGGTCCAAGAGACCCAGTACTTC; CDR3 protein: CASRPSTGVQETQYF
J gene: TRBJ2-1; D gene: TRBD2; clone size: few; V gene: TRBV12-3/TRBV12-4; CDR3 DNA: TGTGCCAGCAAAAAGCGGGACGGGTCCTACAATGAGCAGTTCTTC; CDR3 protein: CASKKRDGSYNEQFF
J gene: TRBJ2-7; D gene: NA; clone size: NA; V gene: TRBV20-1; CDR3 DNA: TGCAGTGCTAGCCTGGGACAAAACTACGAGCAGTACTTC; CDR3 protein: CSASLGQNYEQYF
J gene: TRBJ2-3; D gene: NA; clone size: NA; V gene: TRBV7-2; CDR3 DNA: TGTGCCAGCAGCTTAGAAGGCCTAGCAAATACGCAGTATTTT; CDR3 protein: CASSLEGLANTQYF
J gene: TRBJ1-4; D gene: NA; clone size: NA; V gene: TRBV7-6; CDR3 DNA: TGTGCCAGCAGCCCCGGGACTCAAACGACGGGAAAACTGTTTTTT; CDR3 protein: CASSPGTQTTGKLFF
J gene: TRBJ2-5; D gene: NA; clone size: NA; V gene: TRBV5-4; CDR3 DNA: TGTGCCAGCAGCTTGGGACCGGGACACAACGAGGGGGAGACCCAGTACTTC; CDR3 protein: CASSLGPGHNEGETQYF
J gene: TRBJ2-5; D gene: TRBD1; clone size: NA; V gene: TRBV7-2; CDR3 DNA: TGTGCCAGCAGCGTTTGGACAGGGCAAGAGACCCAGTACTTC; CDR3 protein: CASSVWTGQETQYF
J gene: TRBJ2-7; D gene: NA; clone size: few; V gene: TRBV7-2; CDR3 DNA: TGTGCCAGCAGCTTATTCAGCTCCTACGAGCAGTACTTC; CDR3 protein: CASSLFSSYEQYF
J gene: TRBJ1-5; D gene: TRBD1; clone size: NA; V gene: TRBV6-1; CDR3 DNA: TGTGCCAGCAGCAAGTCCCGGGACAGGGCCGCCCAGCATTTT; CDR3 protein: CASSKSRDRAAQHF
J gene: TRBJ1-3; D gene: NA; clone size: few; V gene: TRBV7-9; CDR3 DNA: TGTGCCAGCAGCCGGCCCCTGGACGCTGGAAACACCATATATTTT; CDR3 protein: CASSRPLDAGNTIYF
J gene: TRBJ2-3; D gene: NA; clone size: NA; V gene: TRBV7-2; CDR3 DNA: TGTGCCAGCAGAGAGTGGGGGACAGATACGCAGTATTTT; CDR3 protein: CASREWGTDTQYF
J gene: TRBJ1-5; D gene: TRBD1; clone size: NA; V gene: TRBV28; CDR3 DNA: TGTGCCAGCAGTTTACGCGGACAGGGCAATCAGCCCCAGCATTTT; CDR3 protein: CASSLRGQGNQPQHF
J gene: TRBJ1-1; D gene: NA; clone size: NA; V gene: TRBV7-2; CDR3 DNA: TGTGCCAGCAGCCGGACGGGTAGGTTAACTGAAGCTTTCTTT; CDR3 protein: CASSRTGRLTEAFF
J gene: TRBJ2-1; D gene: NA; clone size: NA; V gene: TRBV12-3/TRBV12-4; CDR3 DNA: TGTGCCAGCAGTTTAGGGAGCGGTCGTCAGTTCTTC; CDR3 protein: CASSLGSGRQFF
J gene: TRBJ1-5; D gene: NA; clone size: NA; V gene: TRBV12-3/TRBV12-4; CDR3 DNA: TGTGCCAGCACCCCCGGGTTTCAACAGCCCCAGCATTTT; CDR3 protein: CASTPGFQQPQHF
J gene: TRBJ2-7; D gene: NA; clone size: few; V gene: TRBV7-3; CDR3 DNA: TGTGCCAGCAGCTTAGTGGACGGAGACGAGCAGTACTTC; CDR3 protein: CASSLVDGDEQYF
J gene: TRBJ2-1; D gene: TRBD1; clone size: NA; V gene: TRBV5-1; CDR3 DNA: TGCGCCAGCAGCATAGACAGGGATCAGTTCTTC; CDR3 protein: CASSIDRDQFF
J gene: TRBJ2-1; D gene: NA; clone size: few; V gene: TRBV30; CDR3 DNA: TGTGCCTGGAGTCGTCGGCGAGACAATGAGCAGTTCTTC; CDR3 protein: CAWSRRRDNEQFF
J gene: TRBJ1-4; D gene: TRBD1; clone size: few; V gene: TRBV30; CDR3 DNA: TGTGCCTGGAGGGAACAGGGGAGGCATGAAAAACTGTTTTTT; CDR3 protein: CAWREQGRHEKLFF
J gene: TRBJ1-1; D gene: NA; clone size: NA; V gene: TRBV28; CDR3 DNA: TGTGCCAGCATGAGGTGGTTCGATGCTGAAGCTTTCTTT; CDR3 protein: CASMRWFDAEAFF
J gene: TRBJ2-4; D gene: NA; clone size: NA; V gene: TRBV7-2; CDR3 DNA: TGTGCCAGCAGCTTCACAGGGCGAGCCAAAAACATTCAGTACTTC; CDR3 protein: CASSFTGRAKNIQYF
J gene: TRBJ2-5; D gene: TRBD2; clone size: NA; V gene: TRBV9; CDR3 DNA: TGTGCCAGCAGCGTAGGGGCTGTAGCGGGAGGTAAAGAGACCCAGTACTTC; CDR3 protein: CASSVGAVAGGKETQYF
J gene: TRBJ2-1; D gene: NA; clone size: few; V gene: TRBV28; CDR3 DNA: TGTGCCAGCAGTTCCCCGGTCAGAAATGAGCAGTTCTTC; CDR3 protein: CASSSPVRNEQFF
J gene: TRBJ1-5; D gene: TRBD1; clone size: NA; V gene: TRBV12-5; CDR3 DNA: TGTGCTAGTGGTCCGGCGGGACAGGGTGGAGATCAGCCCCAGCATTTT; CDR3 protein: CASGPAGQGGDQPQHF
J gene: TRBJ2-7; D gene: TRBD1; clone size: few; V gene: TRBV6-1; CDR3 DNA: TGTGCCAGCAGTCCGACAGGGGGCGGTTTCTCATACGAGCAGTACTTC; CDR3 protein: CASSPTGGGFSYEQYF
J gene: TRBJ1-1; D gene: TRBD1; clone size: NA; V gene: TRBV7-9; CDR3 DNA: TGTGCCGGAAGGACAGGGACCAAGGTTGTCTTT; CDR3 protein: CAGRTGTKVVF
J gene: TRBJ1-3; D gene: NA; clone size: NA; V gene: TRBV9; CDR3 DNA: TGTGCCAGCAGCGTATTGACGTGGGACACCATATATTTT; CDR3 protein: CASSVLTWDTIYF
J gene: TRBJ2-7; D gene: NA; clone size: NA; V gene: TRBV28; CDR3 DNA: TGTGCCAGCAGTCTCCGGGACGGTGCCTACGAGCAGTACTTC; CDR3 protein: CASSLRDGAYEQYF
J gene: TRBJ1-5; D gene: NA; clone size: NA; V gene: TRBV6-1; CDR3 DNA: TGTGCCAGCAGTACCGGGACGGCATCTAATCAGCCCCAGCATTTT; CDR3 protein: CASSTGTASNQPQHF
J gene: TRBJ2-5; D gene: NA; clone size: NA; V gene: TRBV3-1; CDR3 DNA: TGTGCCAGCAGCCCTACTAGGGCCGAGACAGAGACCCAGTACTTC; CDR3 protein: CASSPTRAETETQYF